This T cell receptor (beta chain) is from a study of cytomegalovirus exposure and HLA in healthy donors. Background on the study: From about 179 million T cells, an earlier analysis saw approximately 120 million unique TCR beta sequences.

Details on this clone: Its antigen is undetermined.

Researchers ran the PCR with 60 Vbeta and 13 Jbeta primers. Sequencing was performed with immunoSEQ multiplex PCR; in TCRdb, only in-frame clones are kept and a portion is missing. The sample yields about 140,000 clones, approximately 70% seen once. These donors counted as nominally healthy when sampled, but unrecorded immune exposures were likely. Study-wide results and limits: The study found most TCR sequences rare, yet found some public TCRs in many donors. Diagnosis of cytomegalovirus status made by the classifier reportedly showed high specificity and sensitivity.

In germline, CDR1 is MNHEY, CDR2 SMNVEV (reference sequence). The CDR3 sequence is 14 residues long. The ends lost 5 bases at V and 3 bases at J; junction bases unmatched: 7. The clonotype was recovered from a woman in her 30s in good health and CMV-seronegative. The J gene is TRBJ2-7, the V gene TRBV27; 7 nucleotides line up with TRBD2. The sequenced sample was PBMCs. The CDR3 sequence: CASSRRLAVYEQYF. CDR3 in DNA: TGTGCCAGCAGTCGCAGGCTAGCGGTCTACGAGCAGTACTTC.